This section outlines one T cell receptor beta chain sequence together with its context. Antigen: not known. TCRdb redid the calling of the reads with MiXCR, one entry per CDR3 protein. This table has about 340,000 distinct CDR3 sequences, 25% to 30% appearing once. This sample stems from a study of T cell repertoires in cytomegalovirus infection. Whole-study results and caveats: Within the response measured ex vivo, HLA-C-restricted CMV-specific TCR beta clonotypes were dominant.

The TCR comes from a human donor in good health (CMV status not recorded). Some clones in this sample may be carry-over from other donors' samples. The specimen was cultured PBMCs, collected from culture after CMV antigen stimulation.

CDR3 DNA: TGTGCCAGCAGTGAACCCTATGGCGAGTGGGGGGATCAGCCCCAGCATTTT. Its protein is CASSEPYGEWGDQPQHF. The chain recombines TRBV6-1 with TRBJ1-5, with a tentative D call TRBD1 (5 bases). The CDR3 has 17 amino acids. V lost 2 bases and J 5 bases, leaving 19 bases between the germline ends. Germline CDR1 reads MNHNS; CDR2 reads SASEGT.